The 31 T cell receptor beta chains presented below share a single source sample, sequenced in a study of PD-L1 blockade in urothelial cancer (TCRdb year 2017). Libraries came from the immunoSEQ multiplex PCR assay. As stored in TCRdb, this immuneACCESS dataset retains in-frame rearrangements with V and J assigned. A fraction of the clones does not appear; measured against another copy, unresolved V genes explain less than half of the discrepancy, and the remainder lacks a known reason. A total of about 73,000 clones appear in this sample, 85% to 90% of them only once. 3% to 4% of the sample lies in the top ten. The source was PBMCs, collected around atezolizumab (anti-PD-L1) treatment. The receptors were gathered from a man aged 60 to 69 with urothelial cancer.

The chain has TRBV28 and TRBJ2-7, with TRBD1 as a possible D gene (6 bases). The length of the CDR3 is 15 residues. The V end lost 1 base, the J end lost 4 bases, and 14 bases lay between the germline ends. Germline CDR1 is MDHEN and CDR2 is SYDVKM. In DNA, the CDR3 is TGTGCCAGCAGTTTATATGCAGGGGCTAGGTACGAGCAGTACTTC. It is translated as CASSLYAGARYEQYF.

The rearrangement uses TRBV2 and TRBJ2-5; 7 bases line up with TRBD1. CDR1 and CDR2 from the germline V gene are SNHLY and FYNNEI. The J segment lost 7 bases and the V segment lost 5 bases, leaving 16 bases of the junction unmatched. CDR3 length: 16 amino acids. CDR3 in amino acids: CASSLSGTVGMGTQYF. CDR3 DNA sequence: TGTGCCAGCAGTCTTTCCGGGACAGTCGGTATGGGGACCCAGTACTTC.

The chain combines TRBV7-2 with TRBJ2-2, with TRBD1 identical over 9 bases. Germline assignment: CDR1 SGHTA and CDR2 FQGNSA. V was clipped by 1 base and J by 5 bases; unmatched bases: 2. The CDR3 has 15 residues. The CDR3: CASSLDRGRTGELFF. The DNA for the CDR3 is TGTGCCAGCAGCTTAGACAGGGGGCGGACCGGGGAGCTGTTTTTT.

The V and J genes are TRBV7-8 and TRBJ1-1, with a possible D match to TRBD1 (6 bases). The germline gives CDR1 SGHVS, CDR2 FQNEAQ. Trimming removed 4 bases from V and 3 bases from J, with 15 bases in between. CDR3 length: 15 residues. CDR3 sequence: CASSSFQGLHTEAFF. The CDR3 DNA sequence: TGTGCCAGCAGCTCATTTCAGGGGCTGCACACTGAAGCTTTCTTT.

The chain joins TRBV10-3 to TRBJ1-2, with TRBD1 matching over 8 bases. The V gene's germline CDR1 is ENHRY and CDR2 SYGVKD. This CDR3 comprises 12 residues. The junction had 7 bases not matched to a gene; V was cut back by 10 bases and J by 6 bases. CDR3 nucleotides: TGTGCCACCGGACAGGGTGACCATGGCTACACCTTC. Its protein is CATGQGDHGYTF.

The CDR3 is CSVDSQIGYTF. The CDR3 nucleotides read TGCAGCGTTGATTCCCAGATTGGCTACACCTTC. The V and J genes are TRBV29-1 and TRBJ1-2; D ambiguous. CDR1 and CDR2 from the germline V gene are SQVTM and ANQGSEA. There are 11 residues in the CDR3. Trimming pared 3 bases from V and 7 bases from J, leaving 9 bases between.

The chain uses TRBV5-1 and TRBJ2-6, with 8 bases matching TRBD1. This CDR3 is 19 amino acids long. V lost 4 bases, J lost 1 base, and 13 bases stayed unmatched. Germline V CDR1 and CDR2: SGHRS, YFSETQ. The CDR3 protein is CASSLGVTGVGSGANVLTF. The CDR3 DNA sequence: TGCGCCAGCAGCCTTGGGGTGACAGGGGTGGGTTCTGGGGCCAACGTCCTGACTTTC.

The chain recombines TRBV7-8 with TRBJ1-1; D gene unclear. The ends were cut back, 3 bases at V and 0 bases at J, with 20 bases in the middle. Germline CDR1 reads SGHVS; CDR2 reads FQNEAQ. This CDR3 spans 18 amino acids. CDR3 protein: CASSLQWERASMNTEAFF. The CDR3 DNA is TGTGCCAGCAGCTTGCAATGGGAGAGGGCCTCTATGAACACTGAAGCTTTCTTT.

This rearrangement joins TRBV10-3 to TRBJ1-5; the D gene is possibly TRBD1 (5 bases). This CDR3 spans 14 amino acids. Germline V gene sequence: CDR1 ENHRY, CDR2 SYGVKD. The V end lost 2 bases, the J end lost 3 bases, and 8 bases lay between the germline ends. CDR3 nucleotides: TGTGCCATCAGTGAGGGGGCAGTCAATCAGCCCCAGCATTTT. This codes for CAISEGAVNQPQHF.

The chain is built from TRBV6-1 and TRBJ1-6; 7 bases match TRBD1. Germline CDR1 is MNHNS and CDR2 is SASEGT. V shed 1 base, J shed 7 bases, and the junction held 4 bases outside the gene matches. This CDR3 has 15 residues. CDR3 protein: CASSEGAGGNSPLHF. In DNA form, the CDR3 reads TGTGCCAGCAGTGAAGGGGCAGGGGGGAATTCACCCCTCCACTTT.

This chain uses TRBV4-2 with TRBJ1-5; 11 bases map to TRBD1. CDR1 is LGHNA, CDR2 YNFKEQ, per germline. The CDR3 is 16 residues long. V shed 4 bases and J 5 bases; nucleotides not matched to a gene: 7. The CDR3 coding sequence is TGTGCCAGCAGCCCGAAGTGGGACAGGGGGTATCAGCCCCAGCATTTT. Residues: CASSPKWDRGYQPQHF.

This clone was observed a single time. The chain couples TRBV28 to TRBJ2-5; tentatively, D is TRBD1 (6 bases). This CDR3 region has 14 residues. Per germline, CDR1 MDHEN and CDR2 SYDVKM. The V and J ends lost 7 bases and 5 bases respectively, with 17 bases between them. The CDR3 DNA sequence: TGTGCCAGCACTAGAGACAGGCCTGTGGAGACCCAGTACTTC. Its translation: CASTRDRPVETQYF.

The V and J genes are TRBV5-1 and TRBJ1-4, with 11 bases matching TRBD1. The CDR3 runs 13 residues. Trimming removed 7 bases from V and 4 bases from J; junction bases left unmatched: 0. Germline CDR1 reads SGHRS; CDR2 reads YFSETQ. CDR3 in DNA: TGCGCCAGCGGGACAGGGGGTAATGAAAAACTGTTTTTT. This translates into CASGTGGNEKLFF.

The chain combines TRBV7-8 with TRBJ2-7, with TRBD2 identical over 13 bases. Looked up from germline, CDR1 is SGHVS and CDR2 is FQNEAQ. V lost 1 base, J lost 5 bases, and 5 bases stayed unmatched. The CDR3 is made up of 16 amino acids. This CDR3 reads CASSLGLAGGPHEQYF. In nucleotides, the CDR3 is TGTGCCAGCAGCTTAGGACTAGCGGGGGGTCCCCACGAGCAGTACTTC.

The chain has TRBV19 and TRBJ1-5; 8 bases align to TRBD1. J lost 2 bases, V lost 6 bases, and 6 bases had no gene match. Germline CDR1 reads LNHDA; CDR2 reads SQIVND (reference sequence). This CDR3 region has 15 residues. The CDR3 region is CASSDRGGGNQPQHF. The CDR3 DNA reads TGTGCCAGTAGCGACAGGGGAGGAGGCAATCAGCCCCAGCATTTT.

J is TRBJ2-1 and V is TRBV5-1; 8 bases are a match to TRBD1. CDR3 length: 15 amino acids. CDR1 is SGHRS, CDR2 YFSETQ, per germline. Losses at the gene ends were 6 bases for V and 7 bases for J; bases not matched to a gene: 12. The CDR3 is CASNNPGTGSNEQFF. CDR3 coding DNA: TGCGCCAGCAATAACCCCGGGACAGGATCAAATGAGCAGTTCTTC.

This chain joins TRBV5-1 and TRBJ2-7; 7 bases match TRBD2. Trimming at V came to 4 bases and at J to 0 bases, leaving 4 bases not matched to a gene. The germline V gene encodes CDR1 SGHRS and CDR2 YFSETQ. This CDR3 is built from 14 residues. CDR3 loop: CASSPSGYSYEQYF. Written as DNA, the CDR3 is TGCGCCAGCAGCCCTAGCGGTTACTCCTACGAGCAGTACTTC.

Here the CDR3 DNA reads TGCGCCAGCAGCCAAGCCCTACCGGGTAGCTATGGCTACACCTTC. Protein sequence: CASSQALPGSYGYTF. The chain recombines TRBV4-1 with TRBJ1-2; D is unclear. The CDR3 runs 15 residues. The V and J ends lost 1 base and 4 bases respectively, with 13 bases between them. Germline loops: CDR1 MGHRA, CDR2 YSYEKL.

The rearrangement uses TRBV21-1 and TRBJ1-1; TRBD1, the D gene given by the table, was not confirmed from the DNA. TRBV21-1 is given as a pseudogene. CDR3 length: 14 residues. The CDR3 is CASRYGQGSTEAFF. In DNA form, the CDR3 reads TGTGCCAGCAGGTATGGACAGGGGAGCACTGAAGCTTTCTTT.

This chain links TRBV7-6 with TRBJ1-2; D gene uncertain. CDR3 length: 13 residues. CDR1 and CDR2 from the germline V gene are SGHVS and FNYEAQ. The V gene lost 5 bases and the J gene lost 6 bases, with 13 bases spanning the gap. CDR3 sequence: CASSHWISDGYTF. The CDR3 DNA is TGTGCCAGCAGCCATTGGATAAGCGATGGCTACACCTTC.

V gene TRBV10-2 combines with J gene TRBJ2-5; 10 nucleotides line up with TRBD2. Trimming took 6 bases from V and 4 from J; bases not matched to a gene: 5. The germline CDR1 and CDR2 sequences are WSHSY and SAAADI. The CDR3 has 14 amino acids. The CDR3 sequence: CASRAGGSPETQYF. CDR3 nucleotide sequence: TGCGCCAGCAGAGCGGGAGGGAGCCCAGAGACCCAGTACTTC.

This chain joins TRBV15 and TRBJ1-2, with 8 positions matching TRBD1. The germline V gene has CDR1 LNHNV and CDR2 YYDKDF (reference sequence). The CDR3 sequence is 13 residues long. V dropped 1 base and J dropped 7; count of bases not matched to a gene: 2. This CDR3 reads CATSRGQGTGYTF. Written as DNA, the CDR3 is TGTGCCACCAGCAGAGGACAGGGGACTGGCTACACCTTC.

The CDR3 spells CASSGTPTGELFF. The CDR3 region has the DNA TGCGCCAGCAGCGGGACACCCACCGGGGAGCTGTTTTTT. V usage is TRBV10-1 and J usage is TRBJ2-2; a possible D gene is TRBD1 (6 bases). Between the trimmed V and J ends, which lost 6 bases and 4 bases, there was a span of 9 bases. This CDR3 spans 13 amino acids. Germline V lookup: CDR1 WNHNN, CDR2 SYGVQD (reference sequence).

In this sample, this clone turned up once. The genes are TRBV19 and TRBJ2-5, with 11 bases fitting TRBD1. J was trimmed by 5 bases and V by 10 bases; bases with no gene match: 9. Germline values: CDR1 LNHDA, CDR2 SQIVND (reference sequence). The CDR3 is 14 residues long. DNA of the CDR3: TGTGCCACCTCGGACAGGGGGCGACAGGAGACCCAGTACTTC. The encoded protein is CATSDRGRQETQYF.

The chain has TRBV5-1 and TRBJ2-1; D gene ambiguous. The V gene lost 1 base and the J gene lost 7 bases, with 3 bases spanning the gap. CDR1 is SGHRS and CDR2 is YFSETQ in the germline V gene. This CDR3 has 11 residues. The CDR3 region has the DNA TGCGCCAGCAGCTTGCTGAATGAGCAGTTCTTC. Amino acids: CASSLLNEQFF. Full variable domain (missing parts from reference TRBV5-1 and TRBJ2-1): KAGVTQTPRYLIKTRGQQVTLSCSPISGHRSVSWYQQTPGQGLQFLFEYFSETQRNKGNFPGRFSGRQFSNSRSEMNVSTLELGDSALYLCASSLLNEQFFGPGTRLTVL.

The chain carries TRBV28 and TRBJ2-4; TRBD1 matches at 9 bases. Losses at the gene ends were 6 bases for V and 6 bases for J; bases not matched to a gene: 6. Germline V CDR1 and CDR2: MDHEN, SYDVKM. There are 14 residues in the CDR3. This chain's CDR3 is CASSKTGGANIQYF. The CDR3 DNA reads TGTGCCAGCAGCAAAACAGGGGGCGCAAACATTCAGTACTTC.

This sequence joins TRBV9 and TRBJ1-2, with D possibly matching TRBD1 (6 bases). Germline V gene data show CDR1 as SGDLS and CDR2 as YYNGEE. Deletions cut 4 bases from V and 8 bases from J, with 21 bases between. The CDR3 extends over 15 amino acids. The CDR3 loop is CASSPEVGGGRGYTF. DNA for the CDR3: TGTGCCAGCAGCCCGGAAGTAGGGGGTGGGAGAGGCTACACCTTC.

V and J are TRBV30 and TRBJ1-5, with 8 bases lining up with TRBD1. The CDR3 covers 13 residues. The J segment lost 4 bases and the V segment lost 1 base, leaving 0 bases of the junction unmatched. Looked up from germline, CDR1 is GTSNPN and CDR2 is SVGIG (reference sequence). The CDR3 region is CAWSGQGNQPQHF. In nucleotides, the CDR3 is TGTGCCTGGAGTGGACAGGGGAATCAGCCCCAGCATTTT.

This clone has a single count. V usage is TRBV5-4 and J usage is TRBJ2-5; 8 bases map to TRBD1. The CDR3 has 14 residues. Germline CDR1 and CDR2: SGHNT and YYREEE (reference sequence). V lost 4 bases and J lost 3; bases outside the gene matches: 5. The CDR3 nucleotides are TGTGCCAGCAGCCGACAGGGGCGGAAAGAGACCCAGTACTTC. Amino acid sequence: CASSRQGRKETQYF.

The chain is built from TRBV10-2 and TRBJ2-7; TRBD2 matches 9 bases. The CDR3 has 15 residues. Germline V gene lookup returns CDR1 WSHSY and CDR2 SAAADI. Losses at the gene ends were 2 bases for V and 3 bases for J; bases not matched to a gene: 5. This CDR3 reads CASSELAGRGYEQYF. The CDR3 DNA follows: TGCGCCAGCAGTGAGCTAGCGGGAAGAGGCTACGAGCAGTACTTC.

The chain uses TRBV7-6 and TRBJ2-3; D might be TRBD2 (5 bases). CDR1 and CDR2 from the germline V gene are SGHVS and FNYEAQ. V lost 4 bases to trimming and J lost 0 bases, with 8 bases between them. The CDR3 contains 14 residues. CDR3 DNA sequence: TGTGCCAGCAGCTCCGGGGTGAGCACAGATACGCAGTATTTT. Its translation is CASSSGVSTDTQYF.